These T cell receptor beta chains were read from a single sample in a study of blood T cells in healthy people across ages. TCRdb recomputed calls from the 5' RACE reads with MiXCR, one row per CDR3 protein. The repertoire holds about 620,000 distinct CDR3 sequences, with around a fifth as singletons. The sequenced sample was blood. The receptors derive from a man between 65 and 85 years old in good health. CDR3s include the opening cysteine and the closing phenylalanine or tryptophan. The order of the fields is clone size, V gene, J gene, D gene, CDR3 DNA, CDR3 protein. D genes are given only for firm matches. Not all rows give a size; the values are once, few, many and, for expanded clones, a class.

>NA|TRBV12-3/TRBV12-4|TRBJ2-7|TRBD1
TGTGCCAGCAGTTTTGGGTCAGGGGGCAACTACGAGCAGTACTTC
CASSFGSGGNYEQYF
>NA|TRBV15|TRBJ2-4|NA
TGTGCCACCAGCACCTCCGAGGGACACAGCCTTATTTCCAAAGACATTCAGTACTTC
CATSTSEGHSLISKDIQYF
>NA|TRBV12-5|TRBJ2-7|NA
TGTGCTAGTGGTTTGGTACTCGGAGACGGAGACAGTTACGAGCAGTACTTC
CASGLVLGDGDSYEQYF
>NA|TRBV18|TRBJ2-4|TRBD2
TGTGCCAGCTCACCACAAAATCGGGCTAGCGGGAGACCTCTAGCCAAAAACATTCAGTACTTC
CASSPQNRASGRPLAKNIQYF
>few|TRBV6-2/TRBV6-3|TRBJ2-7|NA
TGTGCCAGCAGTTACGGCTACACCCGCTACGAGCAGTACTTC
CASSYGYTRYEQYF
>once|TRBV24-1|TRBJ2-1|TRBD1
TGTGCCACCAGCCCACCACCAGGACAGGGGAAGTACAATGAGCAGTTCTTC
CATSPPPGQGKYNEQFF
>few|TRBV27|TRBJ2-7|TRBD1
TGTGCCAGCAGTCCGGACAGGGGGCGTCACGAGCAGTACTTC
CASSPDRGRHEQYF
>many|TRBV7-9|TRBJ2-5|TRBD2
TGTGCCAGCAGCTCATCGGGGGGGCGCGAGACCCAGTACTTC
CASSSSGGRETQYF
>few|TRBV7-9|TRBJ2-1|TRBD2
TGTGCCTGCAGCCTAAAAATACGACTAAGCGGGAGTCGGAATGAGCAGTTCTTC
CACSLKIRLSGSRNEQFF
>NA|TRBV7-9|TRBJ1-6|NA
TGTGCCAGTTCAGAGGGGGGACCCTATAATTCACCCCTCCACTTT
CASSEGGPYNSPLHF
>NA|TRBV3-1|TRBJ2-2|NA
TGTGCCAGCACTCTCCACGGAAGGGAGCTGTTTTTT
CASTLHGRELFF
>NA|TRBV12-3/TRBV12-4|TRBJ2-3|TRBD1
TGTGCCAGCAGTTTAAATTTTGGGACAGCTGTCACAGATACGCAGTATTTT
CASSLNFGTAVTDTQYF
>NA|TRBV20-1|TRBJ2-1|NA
TGCAGTGCCCCTCTGAGGTCCTACAATGAGCAGTTCTTC
CSAPLRSYNEQFF
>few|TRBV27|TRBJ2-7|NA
TGTGCCAGCAGTTTATCGATACGGGGGGCAACCTACGAGCAGTACTTC
CASSLSIRGATYEQYF
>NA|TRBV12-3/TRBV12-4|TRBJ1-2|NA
TGTGCCAGCAGTTTAGAAGGGGGGGCAAAGTATGGCTACACCTTC
CASSLEGGAKYGYTF